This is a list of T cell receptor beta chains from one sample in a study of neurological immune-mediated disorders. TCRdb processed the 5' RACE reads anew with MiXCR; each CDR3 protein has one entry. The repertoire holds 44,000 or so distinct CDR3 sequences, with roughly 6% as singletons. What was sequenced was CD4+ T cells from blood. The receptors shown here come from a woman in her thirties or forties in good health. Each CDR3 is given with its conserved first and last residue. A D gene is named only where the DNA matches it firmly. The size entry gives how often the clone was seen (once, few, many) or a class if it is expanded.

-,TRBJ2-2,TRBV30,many,CAWSVAGELFF,TGTGCCTGGAGTGTGGCCGGGGAGCTGTTTTTT
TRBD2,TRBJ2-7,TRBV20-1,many,CSARYPGLAGGEEQYF,TGCAGTGCTAGATATCCGGGACTAGCGGGAGGAGAGGAGCAGTACTTC
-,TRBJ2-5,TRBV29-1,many,CSVEEGGRETQYF,TGCAGCGTTGAAGAGGGGGGGCGGGAGACCCAGTACTTC
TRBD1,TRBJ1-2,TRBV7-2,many,CASSPGQRGYTF,TGTGCCAGCAGCCCGGGACAGAGGGGCTACACCTTC
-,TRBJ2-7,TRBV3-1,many,CASSQESVLITKQYF,TGTGCCAGCAGCCAGGAGTCGGTGCTGATCACCAAGCAGTACTTC
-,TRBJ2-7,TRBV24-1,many,CATSGGQMEGYEQYF,TGTGCCACCAGTGGTGGACAGATGGAAGGCTACGAGCAGTACTTC
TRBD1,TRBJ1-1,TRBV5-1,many,CASGSGTVNTEAFF,TGCGCCAGCGGCTCCGGGACAGTGAACACTGAAGCTTTCTTT
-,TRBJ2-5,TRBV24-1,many,CATSASGGPQETQYF,TGTGCCACCAGTGCCTCCGGGGGACCTCAAGAGACCCAGTACTTC
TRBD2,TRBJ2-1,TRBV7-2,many,CASSVLAGGIFAPYNEQFF,TGTGCCAGCAGCGTCCTAGCGGGAGGGATATTTGCGCCCTACAATGAGCAGTTCTTC
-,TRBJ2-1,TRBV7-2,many,CASSTQPNNEQFF,TGTGCCAGCAGCACACAACCCAACAATGAGCAGTTCTTC
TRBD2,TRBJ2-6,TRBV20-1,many,CSADARLTSGSGSGANVLTF,TGCAGTGCCGATGCCCGCCTTACTAGCGGATCCGGATCTGGGGCCAACGTCCTGACTTTC
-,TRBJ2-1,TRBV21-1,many,CASSKAQGGRREGYNEQFF,TGTGCCAGCAGCAAAGCGCAAGGAGGAAGGCGGGAGGGCTACAATGAGCAGTTCTTC
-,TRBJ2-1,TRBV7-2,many,CASSIWVPIGSSYNEQFF,TGTGCCAGCAGCATATGGGTCCCTATCGGGAGCTCCTACAATGAGCAGTTCTTC
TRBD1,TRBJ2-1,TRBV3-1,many,CASSQDRGLNEQFF,TGTGCCAGCAGCCAGGACAGGGGCCTGAATGAGCAGTTCTTC
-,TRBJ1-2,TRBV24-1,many,CATSLTAAGGYTF,TGTGCCACCAGCCTCACAGCGGCCGGTGGCTACACCTTC
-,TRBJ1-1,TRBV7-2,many,CASSLGTKSTEAFF,TGTGCCAGCAGCTTAGGGACCAAGAGCACTGAAGCTTTCTTT
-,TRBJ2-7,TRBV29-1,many,CSVESAYEQYF,TGCAGCGTTGAATCCGCTTACGAGCAGTACTTC